This T cell receptor (beta chain) was found in a study of cytomegalovirus exposure and HLA in healthy donors. In germline, CDR1 is MDHEN, CDR2 SYDVKM. V was cut by 10 bases and J by 5 bases, with 11 bases left in between. This CDR3 region has 11 residues. It was with 60 Vbeta and 13 Jbeta primers that the PCR ran. Assay: immunoSEQ multiplex PCR; the TCRdb copy retains only in-frame clones and omits some. The repertoire holds around 100,000 clones, with 75% to 80% as singletons. This TCR derives from a male donor in good health and CMV-seropositive. This chain links TRBV28 with TRBJ2-5, with a tentative D call TRBD2 (5 bases). Sequencing was carried out using PBMCs. CDR3 sequence reads: CAIRGYETQYF. The CDR3 coding sequence is TGTGCCATCCGGGGTTACGAGACCCAGTACTTC.